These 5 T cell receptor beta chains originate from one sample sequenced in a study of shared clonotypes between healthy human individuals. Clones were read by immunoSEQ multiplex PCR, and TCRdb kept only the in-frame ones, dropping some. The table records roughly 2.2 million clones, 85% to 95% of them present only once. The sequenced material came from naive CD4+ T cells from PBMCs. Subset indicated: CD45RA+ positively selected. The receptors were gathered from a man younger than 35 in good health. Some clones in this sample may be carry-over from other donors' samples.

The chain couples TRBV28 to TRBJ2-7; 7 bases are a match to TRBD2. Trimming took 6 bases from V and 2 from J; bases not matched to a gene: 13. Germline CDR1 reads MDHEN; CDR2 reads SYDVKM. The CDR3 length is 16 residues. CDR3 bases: TGTGCCAGCAGGGCCAGGACGGGGGGTCCAACCTACGAGCAGTACTTC. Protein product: CASRARTGGPTYEQYF. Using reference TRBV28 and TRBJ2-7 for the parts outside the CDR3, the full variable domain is DVKVTQSSRYLVKRTGEKVFLECVQDMDHENMFWYRQDPGLGLRLIYFSYDVKMKEKGDIPEGYSVSREKKERFSLILESASTNQTSMYLCASRARTGGPTYEQYFGPGTRLTVT.

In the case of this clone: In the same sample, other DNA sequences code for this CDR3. CDR3: CASSLTSGSTDTQYF. CDR3 nucleotides: TGCGCCAGCAGCTTGACTAGCGGGAGCACAGATACGCAGTATTTT. The chain is built from TRBV5-1 and TRBJ2-3, with 9 bases matching TRBD2. The CDR3 consists of 15 residues. Germline CDR1 and CDR2: SGHRS and YFSETQ. V lost 1 base and J lost 0; bases outside the gene matches: 0.

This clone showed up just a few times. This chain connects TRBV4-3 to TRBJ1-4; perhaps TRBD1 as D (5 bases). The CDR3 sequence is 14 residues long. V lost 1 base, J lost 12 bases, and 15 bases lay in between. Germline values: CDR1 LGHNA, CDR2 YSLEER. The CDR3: CASSQAGRGAELFF. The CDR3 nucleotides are TGCGCCAGCAGCCAAGCGGGACGGGGAGCCGAACTGTTTTTT.

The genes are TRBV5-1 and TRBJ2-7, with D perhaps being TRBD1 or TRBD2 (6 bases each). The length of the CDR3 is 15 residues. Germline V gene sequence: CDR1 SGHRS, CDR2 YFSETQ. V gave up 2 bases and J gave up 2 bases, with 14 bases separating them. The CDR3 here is CASSFPRGGTYEQYF. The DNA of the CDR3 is TGCGCCAGCAGCTTTCCCAGAGGGGGGACCTACGAGCAGTACTTC.

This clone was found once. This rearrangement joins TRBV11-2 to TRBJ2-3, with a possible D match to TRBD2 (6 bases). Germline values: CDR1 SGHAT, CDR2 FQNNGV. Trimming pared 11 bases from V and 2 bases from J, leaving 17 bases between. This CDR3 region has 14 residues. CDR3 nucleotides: TGTGCCGGCAAGGGACTTCTTAACACAGATACGCAGTATTTT. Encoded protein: CAGKGLLNTDTQYF.